This T cell receptor (beta chain) stems from a study of CD8+CD57+ T cells in acquired aplastic anemia. On the study more broadly: Healthy donor CD4+ cell samples had a mean of around 9.9 million reads. The study, taken as a whole, reports: Comparison of patients with controls identified almost 30 shared CD8+ CDR3 sequences.

For CDR3 and TCR beta VDJ profiling, genomic DNA was the template used. One entry per CDR3 protein results from TCRdb running MiXCR on the reads. The data contain 400,000 to 500,000 distinct CDR3 sequences, about two thirds of them singletons. This clonotype was seen many times. Its antigen remains unidentified. From germline, CDR1 is SQVTM and CDR2 ANQGSEA. The V and J ends lost 3 bases and 2 bases respectively, with 10 bases between them. CDR3 length: 13 residues. The chain has TRBV29-1 and TRBJ2-5; D gene ambiguous. Sequencing was carried out using sorted CD4+, CD8+, or CD8+CD57+ T cells (not recorded which) from PBMCs. The sequence came from a human donor in good health, serving as a control. The chain's CDR3 is CSVERQTQETQYF. As DNA, the CDR3 is TGCAGCGTTGAGAGGCAAACTCAAGAGACCCAGTACTTC.